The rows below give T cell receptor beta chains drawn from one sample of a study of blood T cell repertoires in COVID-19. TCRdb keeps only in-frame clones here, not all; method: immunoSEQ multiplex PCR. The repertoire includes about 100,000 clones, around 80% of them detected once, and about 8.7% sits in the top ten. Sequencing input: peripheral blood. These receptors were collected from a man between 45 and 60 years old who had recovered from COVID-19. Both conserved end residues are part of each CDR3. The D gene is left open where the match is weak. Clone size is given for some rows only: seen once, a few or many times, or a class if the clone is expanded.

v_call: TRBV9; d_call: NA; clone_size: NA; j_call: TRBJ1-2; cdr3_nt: TGTGCCAGCAGCGTAGTTCGGGGTGGCTACACCTTC; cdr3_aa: CASSVVRGGYTF
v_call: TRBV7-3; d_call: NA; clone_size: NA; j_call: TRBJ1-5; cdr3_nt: TGTGCCAGCAGCCCGCGAGGTTGGGTCAATGAAAGCAATCAGCCCCAGCATTTT; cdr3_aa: CASSPRGWVNESNQPQHF
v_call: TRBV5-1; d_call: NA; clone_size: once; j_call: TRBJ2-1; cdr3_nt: TGCGCCAGCAGAGGGGACTACAATGAGCAGTTCTTC; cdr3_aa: CASRGDYNEQFF
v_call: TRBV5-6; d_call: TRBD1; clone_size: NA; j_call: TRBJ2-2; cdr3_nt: TGTGCCAGCAGCTTGGCCGCATACAGGGGGTCGAACACCGGGGAGCTGTTTTTT; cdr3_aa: CASSLAAYRGSNTGELFF
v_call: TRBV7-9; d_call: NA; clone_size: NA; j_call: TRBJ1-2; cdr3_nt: TGTGCCAGCAGACCGAGGGTTGGGGGCCTTCATCAGGATGGCTACACCTTC; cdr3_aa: CASRPRVGGLHQDGYTF
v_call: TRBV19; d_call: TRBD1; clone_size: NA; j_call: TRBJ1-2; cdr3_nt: TGTGCCAGTAGTACTCGGACAGGATTAAAGGACTATGGCTACACCTTC; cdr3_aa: CASSTRTGLKDYGYTF
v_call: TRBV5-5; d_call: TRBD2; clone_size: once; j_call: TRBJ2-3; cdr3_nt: TGTGCCAGCAGAATGACGGCGGGAGTAAGCACAGATACGCAGTATTTT; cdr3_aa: CASRMTAGVSTDTQYF
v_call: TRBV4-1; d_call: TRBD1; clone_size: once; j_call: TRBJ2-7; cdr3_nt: TGCGCCAGCAGCCACCCCGGGACAGGGAACTACGAGCAGTACTTC; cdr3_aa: CASSHPGTGNYEQYF
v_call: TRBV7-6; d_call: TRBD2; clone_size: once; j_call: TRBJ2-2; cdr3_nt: TGTGCCAGCAGCTTAGCACTAGCGGGAGAAACCGGGGAGCTGTTTTTT; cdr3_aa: CASSLALAGETGELFF
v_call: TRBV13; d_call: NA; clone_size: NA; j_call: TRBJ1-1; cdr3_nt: TGTGCCAGCAGGGGGGCTCACACTGAAGCTTTCTTT; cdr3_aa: CASRGAHTEAFF
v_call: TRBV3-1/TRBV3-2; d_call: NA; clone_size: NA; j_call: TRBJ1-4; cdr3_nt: TGTGCCAGCAGCCTACAGGGAACTAATGAAAAACTGTTTTTT; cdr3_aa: CASSLQGTNEKLFF
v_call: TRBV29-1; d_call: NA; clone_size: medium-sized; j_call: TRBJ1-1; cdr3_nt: TGCAGCGTCGCGCGAGGGTCTGAAGCTTTCTTT; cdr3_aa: CSVARGSEAFF